Described below is a single TCR beta chain sequence and its context. Those enrolled in Seattle joined during active infection and were followed longitudinally afterward. The data stem from a study of blood T cell repertoires in COVID-19. About the research overall: Nucleic acid was either cDNA or gDNA, and it came from T cells, B-cell-depleted T cells, or PBMCs.

Only in-frame clones appear in the TCRdb table, and some are missing; sequencing was by immunoSEQ multiplex PCR. The data show roughly 570,000 clones, less than 90% seen once. The CDR3 has 14 amino acids. The germline V gene has CDR1 SGHAT and CDR2 FQDESV (reference sequence). Trimming left V 3 bases short and J 6 bases short, with 12 bases between. Sequenced input: peripheral blood. V and J are TRBV11-1 and TRBJ2-1, with D hard to call. The sequence was obtained from a woman between 45 and 65 years old with COVID-19, enrolled during active disease. CDR3 loop: CASSFMLSRNEQFF. The CDR3 bases are TGTGCCAGCAGCTTTATGCTCTCGCGCAATGAGCAGTTCTTC.